The 19 T cell receptor beta chains below come from one sample, sequenced in a study of blood T cell repertoires in COVID-19. TCRdb's copy holds only in-frame clones and misses some; the assay was immunoSEQ multiplex PCR. The sample yields 190,000 or so clones, around nine tenths seen once. The material sequenced was peripheral blood. These receptors were taken from a middle-aged man with active or convalescent COVID-19.

The chain is built from TRBV19 and TRBJ1-5; 7 bases line up with TRBD1. This CDR3 comprises 13 residues. Per germline, CDR1 LNHDA and CDR2 SQIVND (reference sequence). The ends lost 5 bases at V and 7 bases at J; junction bases unmatched: 5. The CDR3 spells CASSSTGKQPQHF. In DNA, the CDR3 is TGTGCCAGTAGTTCGACAGGGAAGCAGCCCCAGCATTTT.

This clone was seen once. The chain joins TRBV5-1 to TRBJ2-5; 10 bases fit TRBD1. CDR1 and CDR2 (germline): SGHRS, YFSETQ. V shed 4 bases, J shed 3 bases, and the junction held 3 bases outside the gene matches. The CDR3 totals 14 residues. CDR3 in amino acids: CASSKGTGEETQYF. In DNA form, the CDR3 reads TGCGCCAGCAGCAAAGGGACAGGGGAAGAGACCCAGTACTTC.

This clone has only a few counts. This chain joins TRBV3-1 (or the pseudogene TRBV3-2) and TRBJ1-2; TRBD1 is a possible D gene (6 bases). Between the trimmed V and J ends, which lost 2 bases and 7 bases, there was a span of 11 bases. This CDR3 spans 13 amino acids. Germline V lookup: CDR1 LGHDT, CDR2 YNNKEL (reference sequence). The CDR3 loop reads CASSQTGFAGYTF. The CDR3 DNA follows: TGTGCCAGCAGCCAAACAGGGTTTGCTGGCTACACCTTC.

CDR3 region: CAWSLGVGTEAFF. In DNA, the CDR3 is TGTGCCTGGAGTCTAGGGGTTGGCACTGAAGCTTTCTTT. This rearrangement joins TRBV30 to TRBJ1-1, with TRBD1 as a possible D gene (5 bases). Trimming left V 2 bases short and J 4 bases short, with 11 bases between. There are 13 residues in the CDR3. Germline values: CDR1 GTSNPN, CDR2 SVGIG (reference sequence).

V usage is TRBV11-2 and J usage is TRBJ1-1, with 8 bases aligning to TRBD1. The CDR3 sequence is 15 residues long. V shed 5 bases, J shed 4 bases, and the junction held 9 bases outside the gene matches. The germline CDR1 and CDR2 sequences are SGHAT and FQNNGV. Written as DNA, the CDR3 is TGTGCCAGCAGCCTAAGACAACAGGGGGTCACTGAAGCTTTCTTT. This translates into CASSLRQQGVTEAFF.

The V gene is TRBV13, the J gene TRBJ2-2, with TRBD1 identical over 10 bases. V shed 4 bases, J shed 7 bases, and the junction held 9 bases outside the gene matches. This CDR3 has 16 amino acids. Germline V CDR1 and CDR2: PRHDT, FYEKMQ (reference sequence). DNA for the CDR3: TGTGCCAGCAGCTCATCGGGACAGGGGATCATCGGGGAGCTGTTTTTT. It codes for CASSSSGQGIIGELFF.

The chain recombines TRBV4-3 with TRBJ2-1, with D uncertain. The CDR3 is made up of 12 amino acids. V was clipped by 0 bases and J by 5 bases, with 2 bases between them. From germline, CDR1 is LGHNA and CDR2 YSLEER. CDR3 coding DNA: TGCGCCAGCAGCCAAGACGACAATGAGCAGTTCTTC. Translating it yields CASSQDDNEQFF.

V is TRBV5-6 and J is TRBJ1-2, with D unclear. Germline V gives CDR1 SGHDT, CDR2 YYEEEE. This CDR3 contains 12 residues. Trimming took off 1 base at V and 4 bases at J, with 5 bases between the two ends. Here the CDR3 reads CASSLNSYGYTF. The CDR3 nucleotides are TGTGCCAGCAGCTTGAACAGCTATGGCTACACCTTC.

This chain uses TRBV11-3 with TRBJ2-3; D may be TRBD1 (6 bases). This CDR3 has 13 amino acids. Trimming pared 4 bases from V and 5 bases from J, leaving 10 bases between. Germline CDR1 and CDR2: SGHNT and YENEEA. CDR3 loop: CASSWTVKDTQYF. DNA of the CDR3: TGTGCCAGCAGCTGGACAGTCAAAGATACGCAGTATTTT. Using reference TRBV11-3 and TRBJ2-3 for the parts outside the CDR3, the full variable domain is EAGVVQSPRYKIIEKKQPVAFWCNPISGHNTLYWYLQNLGQGPELLIRYENEEAVDDSQLPKDRFSAERLKGVDSTLKIQPAELGDSAVYLCASSWTVKDTQYFGPGTRLTVL.

The chain combines TRBV5-1 with TRBJ1-2; maybe TRBD1 (6 bases). Germline CDR1 is SGHRS and CDR2 is YFSETQ. This CDR3 spans 15 amino acids. The V gene lost 0 bases and the J gene lost 4 bases, with 13 bases spanning the gap. The CDR3 DNA reads TGCGCCAGCAGCTTGGGAGGACAGTTCGGCTATGGCTACACCTTC. It codes for CASSLGGQFGYGYTF.

This chain connects TRBV3-1 (or the pseudogene TRBV3-2) to TRBJ1-1; TRBD1 is a possible D gene (6 bases). The CDR3 length is 13 residues. CDR1 is LGHDT and CDR2 is YNNKEL in the germline V gene (reference sequence). V was shortened by 5 bases and J by 0 bases, with 7 bases between the two germline ends. CDR3 DNA sequence: TGTGCCAGCAGCAGGACAGTGAACACTGAAGCTTTCTTT. It encodes CASSRTVNTEAFF.

The rearrangement uses TRBV12-5 and TRBJ1-2; TRBD1 matches 7 bases. The trim removed 0 bases at V and 6 bases at J, leaving 10 bases unmatched. This CDR3 contains 16 residues. Germline V gene data show CDR1 as LGHNT and CDR2 as FRNRAP. CDR3 nucleotides: TGTGCTAGTGGTTTGGTAAAATTCGGGACAGCCGATGGCTACACCTTC. Its protein product is CASGLVKFGTADGYTF.

The rearrangement uses TRBV7-9 and TRBJ2-7; weak D call: TRBD2 (6 bases). Between the trimmed V and J ends, which lost 5 bases and 2 bases, there was a span of 13 bases. The germline V gene encodes CDR1 SEHNR and CDR2 FQNEAQ (reference sequence). The CDR3 has 14 amino acids. The CDR3 DNA is TGTGCCAGCAGCCTGAGCGGGCTAACCTACGAGCAGTACTTC. It is translated as CASSLSGLTYEQYF.

This rearrangement joins TRBV10-2 to TRBJ2-7; a possible D gene is TRBD2 (6 bases). The germline gives CDR1 WSHSY, CDR2 SAAADI. V was cut by 7 bases and J by 2 bases, with 15 bases left in between. CDR3 length equals 14 residues. CDR3 residues: CASIAGGNTYEQYF. In DNA form, the CDR3 reads TGCGCCAGCATTGCTGGAGGGAATACCTACGAGCAGTACTTC.

This rearrangement joins TRBV28 to TRBJ1-2; D is undetermined. CDR3 length equals 14 residues. Germline V CDR1 and CDR2: MDHEN, SYDVKM. The ends were cut back, 6 bases at V and 3 bases at J, with 14 bases in the middle. Written as DNA, the CDR3 is TGTGCCAGCAGCCTGATTCAGGAGGACTATGGCTACACCTTC. It encodes CASSLIQEDYGYTF.

The chain has TRBV12-3 or TRBV12-4 and TRBJ1-1; weak D call: TRBD1 (5 bases). The CDR3 runs 12 residues. V lost 8 bases, J lost 1 base, and 8 bases lay in between. In DNA, the CDR3 is TGTGCCAGCCCCGACAGGAACACTGAAGCTTTCTTT. This sequence encodes CASPDRNTEAFF.

Details on this clone: This CDR3 is missing its conserved last phenylalanine or tryptophan, likely due to a read error. The limits of the CDR3 on the DNA are not certain, so only TCRdb's listed CDR3 is given. V and J are TRBV4-2 and TRBJ1-2; the table names TRBD1, a call not compared with the DNA. The V gene's germline CDR1 is LGHNA and CDR2 YNFKEQ. Termini included, the CDR3 measures 12 amino acids. The chain's CDR3 is CASSQDSDSLTV.

The genes are TRBV29-1 and TRBJ1-2; tentatively, D is TRBD1 (6 bases). Germline V lookup: CDR1 SQVTM, CDR2 ANQGSEA. The CDR3 is made up of 12 amino acids. Trimming left V 7 bases short and J 8 bases short, with 17 bases between. The CDR3 DNA follows: TGCAGCGCCATAGTCACAGGGAAGGGCTACACCTTC. It codes for CSAIVTGKGYTF.

V is TRBV4-2 and J is TRBJ2-5, with D perhaps TRBD2 (5 bases). The CDR3 consists of 15 residues. Germline assignment: CDR1 LGHNA and CDR2 YNFKEQ. V lost 6 bases, J lost 1 base, and 15 bases lay in between. CDR3 loop: CASSRSGTPQETQYF. The CDR3 nucleotides are TGTGCCAGCAGTCGATCGGGAACTCCCCAAGAGACCCAGTACTTC.